Sequencing of this T cell receptor beta chain was carried out in a study of Graves' ophthalmopathy and Graves' hyperthyroidism. Findings and caveats of the study: A majority of expanded thyroid clonotypes exceeding 0.001 frequency were likewise present in blood.

Hyperthyroidism was classified as stable if no ophthalmopathy occurred within 18 months of follow-up. Other autoimmune diseases, uncontrolled infections, pregnancy or lactation led to the exclusion of patients. The authors amplified TCR beta CDR3 regions, and they did so from RNA transcripts for repertoire sequencing. Investigators did first-round RT-PCR with HTBI primers, then second-round multiplex PCR. TCRdb reprocessed the multiplex PCR reads with MiXCR, giving one entry per CDR3 protein. Counted here are about 380,000 distinct CDR3 sequences, 15% occurring once; the ten biggest clones make up approximately 7%. As regards this clonotype: Its antigen remains unidentified.

This clonotype originated in a woman younger than 35 with stable Graves' hyperthyroidism. The specimen was peripheral blood.

The CDR3 reads CASSPGLAGGPYEQYF. In DNA form, the CDR3 reads TGCGCCAGCAGCCCGGGACTAGCGGGAGGGCCTTACGAGCAGTACTTC. The V call is TRBV10-1, the J call TRBJ2-7; 16 nucleotides match TRBD2. The CDR3 length is 16 residues. V trimming: 6 bases; J trimming: 4 bases; junction bases outside the gene matches: 6. The germline gives CDR1 WNHNN, CDR2 SYGVQD (reference sequence).